The sequence of this TCR beta chain was determined in a study of cytomegalovirus exposure and HLA in healthy donors. Study-level results: Per a prior analysis, the majority of TCR beta V segments were productive roughly 90% or roughly 30% of the time.

CDR1 and CDR2 (germline): SGDLS, YYNGEE. The ends were cut back, 0 bases at V and 2 bases at J, with 10 bases in the middle. The CDR3 is made up of 15 amino acids. Use of 60 Vbeta and 13 Jbeta primers characterized the PCR. Only in-frame clones appear in the TCRdb table, and some are missing; sequencing was by immunoSEQ multiplex PCR. The sample lists 70,000 or so clones, roughly 78% seen once, with 1.9% in the top ten. On this clone: Its specificity is not known.

The origin of this receptor is a man aged 18 to 29 in good health and CMV-seronegative. This chain connects TRBV9 to TRBJ2-3, with TRBD2 as a possible D gene (6 bases). Sequencing was performed on PBMCs. CDR3 region: CASSVGGGATDTQYF. The CDR3 DNA follows: TGTGCCAGCAGCGTAGGTGGCGGGGCCACAGATACGCAGTATTTT.